The clone carrying this TCR beta chain came up once. The sample originates from a study of blood T cell repertoires in COVID-19. Study at large: COVID-19 samples, acute and convalescent, were from the United States, Italy and Spain. PBMCs, B-cell-depleted T cells, or T cells were the source of the cDNA or gDNA that made up the material.

In the authors' methods: Researchers report that nucleated cell counts were estimated from reference gene primer amplification. Some clones are missing from TCRdb's copy, which holds only in-frame ones; the method was immunoSEQ multiplex PCR. The DNA was the basis for D and trimming; V, J and clone size are from that table. The data contain around 190,000 clones, 80% to 90% of them seen just once; the ten biggest clones take up more than 7.5%. V gave up 3 bases and J gave up 2 bases; unmatched junction bases: 6. The V gene's germline CDR1 is SQVTM and CDR2 ANQGSEA. The CDR3 covers 15 residues. The specimen was peripheral blood. The receptor comes from a man in his forties or fifties with active or convalescent COVID-19. The chain is built from TRBV29-1 and TRBJ2-7; 11 nucleotides agree with TRBD1. CDR3 in amino acids: CSVERGTGGTYEQYF. The CDR3 nucleotides read TGCAGCGTTGAGAGGGGGACAGGGGGGACCTACGAGCAGTACTTC.